This T cell receptor beta chain was recovered during a study of response to subunit inactivated influenza vaccine. Findings and caveats of the study: Authors suggested seasonal influenza vaccinations each recruit few new T cells.

Details on this clonotype: Its antigen remains unknown.

TCRdb recomputed calls from the RT-PCR reads with MiXCR, one row per CDR3 protein. In the table there are a few hundred thousand distinct CDR3 sequences, 14% of which are singletons. CDR1 LNHNV and CDR2 YYDKDF come from the germline V gene (reference sequence). The CDR3 runs 20 residues. The V segment lost 0 bases and the J segment 8 bases; nucleotides outside the gene matches: 20. This receptor was identified in a man aged 45-65 years who received an inactivated influenza vaccine. This specimen consisted of PBMCs from blood, obtained 11 to 12 days after vaccination. The J gene is TRBJ2-1, the V gene TRBV15, with TRBD2 identical over 9 bases. CDR3: CATSRDPYSASGAQSDEQFF. The CDR3 DNA reads as TGTGCCACCAGCAGAGATCCATATTCGGCTAGCGGGGCCCAGTCCGATGAGCAGTTCTTC.